This T cell receptor (beta chain) was observed in a study of T cell changes during pregnancy in multiple sclerosis. Using immunoSEQ multiplex PCR, the repertoire was profiled, and TCRdb retains in-frame clones only, with some absent. The sample shows around 40,000 clones, more than 85% of them seen only once. This CDR3 spans 14 amino acids. Germline V gene lookup returns CDR1 MRHNA and CDR2 SNTAGT. V lost 3 bases to trimming and J lost 3 bases; unmatched junction nucleotides: 1. Sequenced material: CD4+ T cells from peripheral blood mononuclear cells, taken in the second trimester of pregnancy. This TCR derives from a female donor in good health, enrolled as a control in a pregnancy study. The chain joins TRBV6-4 to TRBJ2-2; TRBD2 agrees at 7 bases. CDR3 DNA sequence: TGTGCCAGCAGTGAAAGCGGGGACACCGGGGAGCTGTTTTTT. Translating it yields CASSESGDTGELFF.